This TCR beta chain was found in a study of blood T cell repertoires in COVID-19. Under the authors' procedure: It was from reference gene primer amplification that nucleated cell counts were estimated. Libraries were prepared by immunoSEQ multiplex PCR; TCRdb keeps only in-frame clonotypes and omits some of them. That table furnishes V, J and clone size, whereas the DNA furnished D and trimming. The sample consists of 240,000 or so clones, around 89% of them appearing once. CDR3 length: 13 amino acids. V was clipped by 4 bases and J by 5 bases; unmatched bases: 3. Germline V gives CDR1 SGDLS, CDR2 YYNGEE.

Sample: PBMCs or T cells enriched from blood (not recorded which). This TCR came from a man in his forties who had recovered from COVID-19. The chain joins TRBV9 to TRBJ1-5; 7 bases map to TRBD1. The CDR3 nucleotides are TGTGCCAGCAGCCTACAGGGGCATCAGCCCCAGCATTTT. Its protein product is CASSLQGHQPQHF.